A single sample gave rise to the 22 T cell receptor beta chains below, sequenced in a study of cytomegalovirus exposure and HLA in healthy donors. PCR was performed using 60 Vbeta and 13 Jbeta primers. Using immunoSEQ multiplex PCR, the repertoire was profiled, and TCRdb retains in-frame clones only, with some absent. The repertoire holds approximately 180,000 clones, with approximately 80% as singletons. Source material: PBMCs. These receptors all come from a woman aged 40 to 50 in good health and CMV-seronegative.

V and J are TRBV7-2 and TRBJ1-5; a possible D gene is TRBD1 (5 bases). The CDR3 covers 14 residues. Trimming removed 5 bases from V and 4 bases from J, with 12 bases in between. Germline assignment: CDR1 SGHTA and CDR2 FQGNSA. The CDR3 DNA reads TGTGCCAGCAGCCCAGGGTCCTCAAATCAGCCCCAGCATTTT. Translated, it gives CASSPGSSNQPQHF.

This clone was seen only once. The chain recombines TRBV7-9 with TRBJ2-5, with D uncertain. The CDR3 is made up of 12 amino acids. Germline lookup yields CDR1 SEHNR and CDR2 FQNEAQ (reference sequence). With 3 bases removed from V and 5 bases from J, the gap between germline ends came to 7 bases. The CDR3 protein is CASSFTRETQYF. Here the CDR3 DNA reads TGTGCCAGCAGCTTCACCCGGGAGACCCAGTACTTC.

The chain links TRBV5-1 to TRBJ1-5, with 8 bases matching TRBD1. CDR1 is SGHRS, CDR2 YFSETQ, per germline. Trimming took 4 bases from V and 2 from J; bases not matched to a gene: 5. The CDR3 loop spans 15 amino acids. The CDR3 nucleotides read TGCGCCAGCAGCGCGGGACAGGCTGGCAATCAGCCCCAGCATTTT. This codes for CASSAGQAGNQPQHF.

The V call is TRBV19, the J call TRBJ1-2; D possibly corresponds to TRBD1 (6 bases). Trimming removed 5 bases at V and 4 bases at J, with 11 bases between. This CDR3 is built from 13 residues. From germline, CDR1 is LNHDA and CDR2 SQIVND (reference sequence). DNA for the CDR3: TGTGCCAGTAGTTTCGACAGGAGCTATGGCTACACCTTC. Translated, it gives CASSFDRSYGYTF.

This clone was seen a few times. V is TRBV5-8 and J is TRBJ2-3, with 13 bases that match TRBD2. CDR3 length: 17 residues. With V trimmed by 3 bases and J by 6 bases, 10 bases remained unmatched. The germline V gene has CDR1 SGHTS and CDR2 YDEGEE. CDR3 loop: CASSWQLAGGPLDTQYF. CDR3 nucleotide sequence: TGTGCCAGCAGCTGGCAACTAGCGGGAGGGCCATTGGATACGCAGTATTTT.

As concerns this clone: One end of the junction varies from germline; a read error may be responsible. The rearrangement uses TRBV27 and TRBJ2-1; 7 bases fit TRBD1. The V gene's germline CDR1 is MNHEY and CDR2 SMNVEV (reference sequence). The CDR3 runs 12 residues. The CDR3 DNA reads TGTGCCAGCAGTTCGGACAGGCTAGCTTATCTCTTC. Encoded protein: CASSSDRLAYLF.

CDR3: CASSDHRGGEQFF. The CDR3 DNA sequence: TGTGCCAGCAGTGACCACAGGGGAGGTGAGCAGTTCTTC. J is TRBJ2-1 and V is TRBV6-1, with a tentative D call TRBD1 (7 bases). V was trimmed by 3 bases and J by 9 bases, leaving 12 bases between them. This CDR3 comprises 13 residues. In germline, CDR1 is MNHNS, CDR2 SASEGT.

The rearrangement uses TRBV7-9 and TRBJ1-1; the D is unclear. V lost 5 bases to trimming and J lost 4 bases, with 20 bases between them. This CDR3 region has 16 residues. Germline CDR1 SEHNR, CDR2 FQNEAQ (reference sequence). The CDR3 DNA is TGTGCCAGCAGCCCTGCTAGGGAGAACAAAGGCACTGAAGCTTTCTTT. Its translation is CASSPARENKGTEAFF.

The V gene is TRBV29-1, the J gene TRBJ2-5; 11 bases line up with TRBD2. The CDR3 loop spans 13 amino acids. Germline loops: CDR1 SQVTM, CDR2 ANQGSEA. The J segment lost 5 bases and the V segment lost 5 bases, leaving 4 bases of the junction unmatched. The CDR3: CSVKTSGSETQYF. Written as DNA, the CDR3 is TGCAGCGTTAAAACTAGCGGGAGTGAGACCCAGTACTTC.

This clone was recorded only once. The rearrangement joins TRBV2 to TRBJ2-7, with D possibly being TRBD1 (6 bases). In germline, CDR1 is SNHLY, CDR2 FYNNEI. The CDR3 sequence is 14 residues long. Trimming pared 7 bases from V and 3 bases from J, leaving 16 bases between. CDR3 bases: TGTGCCAGCAAGGAACAGGGTGGAGTCTACGAGCAGTACTTC. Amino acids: CASKEQGGVYEQYF.

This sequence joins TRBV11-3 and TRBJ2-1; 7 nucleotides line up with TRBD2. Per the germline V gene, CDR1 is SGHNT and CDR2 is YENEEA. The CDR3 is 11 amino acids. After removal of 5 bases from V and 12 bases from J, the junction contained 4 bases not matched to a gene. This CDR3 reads CASSVGGGQFF. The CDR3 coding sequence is TGTGCCAGCAGCGTAGGCGGGGGGCAGTTCTTC.

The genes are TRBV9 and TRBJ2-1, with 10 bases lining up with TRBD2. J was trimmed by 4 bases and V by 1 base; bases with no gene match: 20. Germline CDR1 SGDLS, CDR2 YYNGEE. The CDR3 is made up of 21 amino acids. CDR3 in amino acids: CASSVRGVPILAGEGYNEQFF. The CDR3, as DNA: TGTGCCAGCAGCGTAAGGGGTGTACCTATCCTAGCGGGAGAGGGTTACAATGAGCAGTTCTTC. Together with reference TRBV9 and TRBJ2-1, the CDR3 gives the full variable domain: DSGVTQTPKHLITATGQRVTLRCSPRSGDLSVYWYQQSLDQGLQFLIQYYNGEERAKGNILERFSAQQFPDLHSELNLSSLELGDSALYFCASSVRGVPILAGEGYNEQFFGPGTRLTVL.

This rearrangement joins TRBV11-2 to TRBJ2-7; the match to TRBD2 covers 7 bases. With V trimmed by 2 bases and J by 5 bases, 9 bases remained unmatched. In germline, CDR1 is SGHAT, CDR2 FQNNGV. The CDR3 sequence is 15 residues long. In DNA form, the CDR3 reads TGTGCCAGCAGCTTATGGGGAGGGGATGGCAACGAGCAGTACTTC. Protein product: CASSLWGGDGNEQYF.

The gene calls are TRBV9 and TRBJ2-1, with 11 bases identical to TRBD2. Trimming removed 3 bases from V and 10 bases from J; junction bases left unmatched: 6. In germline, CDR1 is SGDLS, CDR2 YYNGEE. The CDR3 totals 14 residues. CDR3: CASSASGTSGEQFF. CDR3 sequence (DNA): TGTGCCAGCAGCGCCTCCGGGACTAGCGGAGAGCAGTTCTTC.

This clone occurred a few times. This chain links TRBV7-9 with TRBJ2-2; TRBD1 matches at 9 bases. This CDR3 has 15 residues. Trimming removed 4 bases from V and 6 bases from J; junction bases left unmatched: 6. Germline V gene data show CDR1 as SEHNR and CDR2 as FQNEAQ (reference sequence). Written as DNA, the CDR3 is TGTGCCAGCAGCTGGGGGGACAGGGCGGCCGGGGAGCTGTTTTTT. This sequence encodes CASSWGDRAAGELFF.

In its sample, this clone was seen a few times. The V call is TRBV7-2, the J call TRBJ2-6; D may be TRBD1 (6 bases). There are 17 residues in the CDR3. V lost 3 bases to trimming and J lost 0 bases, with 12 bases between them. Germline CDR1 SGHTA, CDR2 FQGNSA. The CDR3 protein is CASSFRTGSSGANVLTF. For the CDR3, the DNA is TGTGCCAGCAGCTTTCGAACAGGGAGCTCTGGGGCCAACGTCCTGACTTTC.

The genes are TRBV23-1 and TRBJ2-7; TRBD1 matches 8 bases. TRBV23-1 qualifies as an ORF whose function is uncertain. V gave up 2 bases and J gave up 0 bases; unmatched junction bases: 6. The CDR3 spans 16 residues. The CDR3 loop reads CASSQAGQVSSYEQYF. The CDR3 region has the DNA TGCGCCAGCAGTCAAGCGGGACAGGTAAGCTCCTACGAGCAGTACTTC.

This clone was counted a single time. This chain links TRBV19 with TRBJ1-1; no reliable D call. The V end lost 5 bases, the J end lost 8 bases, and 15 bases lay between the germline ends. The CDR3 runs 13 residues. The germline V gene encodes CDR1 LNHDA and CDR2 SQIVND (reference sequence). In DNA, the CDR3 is TGTGCCAGTAGTCTCCGGGAGGGTTGGGAAGCTTTCTTT. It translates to CASSLREGWEAFF.

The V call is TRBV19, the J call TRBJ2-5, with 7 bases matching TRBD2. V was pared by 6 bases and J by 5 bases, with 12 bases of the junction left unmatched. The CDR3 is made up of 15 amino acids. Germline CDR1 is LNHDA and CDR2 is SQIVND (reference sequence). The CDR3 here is CASSPYGGGPETQYF. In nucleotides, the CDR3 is TGTGCCAGTAGCCCCTATGGGGGAGGGCCGGAGACCCAGTACTTC.

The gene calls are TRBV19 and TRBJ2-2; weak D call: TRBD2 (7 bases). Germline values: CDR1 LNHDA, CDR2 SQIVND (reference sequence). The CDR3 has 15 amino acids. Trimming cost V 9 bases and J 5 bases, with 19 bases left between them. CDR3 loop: CASHQGRVGTGELFF. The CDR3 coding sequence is TGTGCCAGCCACCAGGGGAGGGTCGGAACCGGGGAGCTGTTTTTT.

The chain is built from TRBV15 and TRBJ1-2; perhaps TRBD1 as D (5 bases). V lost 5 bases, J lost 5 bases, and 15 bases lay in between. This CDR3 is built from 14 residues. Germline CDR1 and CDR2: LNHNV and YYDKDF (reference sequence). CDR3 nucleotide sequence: TGTGCCACCAGCGTTGGGGCACGGTCTTATGGCTACACCTTC. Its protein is CATSVGARSYGYTF.

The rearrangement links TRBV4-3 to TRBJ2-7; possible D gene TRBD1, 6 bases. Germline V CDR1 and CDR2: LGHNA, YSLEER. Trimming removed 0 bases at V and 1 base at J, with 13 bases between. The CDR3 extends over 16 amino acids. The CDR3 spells CASSQDWPGTSYEQYF. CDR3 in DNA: TGCGCCAGCAGCCAAGATTGGCCAGGGACATCCTACGAGCAGTACTTC.